The 15 T cell receptor beta chains below come from one sample, sequenced in a study of a mutant IDH1 vaccine in newly diagnosed glioma (dated by TCRdb to the early 2020s). The time point label corresponds to: week 11, during vaccination. Every vaccine dose consisted of 300 ug of a 20-mer mutant IDH1 peptide in Montanide, administered subcutaneously together with topical imiquimod. Library preparation used the immunoSEQ multiplex PCR assay. As stored in TCRdb, this immuneACCESS dataset retains in-frame rearrangements with V and J assigned. A fraction of the clones does not appear; measured against another copy, unresolved V genes explain less than half of the discrepancy, and the remainder lacks a known reason. Within this sample are tens of thousands of clones, with under 85% of them counted one time only. Roughly 3.6% of the sample is held by the ten biggest clonotypes. For these TCRs, the target antigens are not known.

Source: PBMCs, taken from a glioma patient whose treatment included an IDH1 peptide vaccine. These receptors originate from a man aged 25 to 40 with glioma.

The rearrangement links TRBV13 to TRBJ1-1, with a weak D call TRBD1 (5 bases). Germline values: CDR1 PRHDT, CDR2 FYEKMQ (reference sequence). The CDR3 is made up of 15 amino acids. Deletions cut 0 bases from V and 3 bases from J, with 11 bases between. This chain's CDR3 is CASSLGAGDHTEAFF. The CDR3 DNA sequence: TGTGCCAGCAGCTTAGGCGCCGGGGACCACACTGAAGCTTTCTTT.

This clone has a handful of counts. The V call is TRBV11-2, the J call TRBJ1-1, with D unresolved. Trimming removed 1 base at V and 1 base at J, with 7 bases between. The CDR3 consists of 14 residues. CDR1 and CDR2 (germline): SGHAT, FQNNGV. CDR3 coding DNA: TGTGCCAGCAGCTTAGGGGTAGGGAACACTGAAGCTTTCTTT. As protein: CASSLGVGNTEAFF.

This clone was found once. The CDR3 spells CASVTEMKAGYEQYF. CDR3 bases: TGTGCCAGCGTGACTGAAATGAAAGCGGGGTACGAGCAGTACTTC. This chain joins TRBV7-9 and TRBJ2-5, with 7 bases lining up with TRBD2. The last part of the DNA fits TRBJ2-7 better; the J call may be wrong. This CDR3 comprises 15 residues. The V gene's germline CDR1 is SEHNR and CDR2 FQNEAQ (reference sequence).

CDR3 in amino acids: CASSLVSPYEQYF. DNA of the CDR3: TGTGCCAGCAGCTTAGTCAGTCCCTACGAGCAGTACTTC. The chain has TRBV7-2 and TRBJ2-7, with no clear D. The germline V and J ends were trimmed by 1 base and 2 bases, with 6 bases remaining between them. This CDR3 contains 13 residues. Looked up from germline, CDR1 is SGHTA and CDR2 is FQGNSA.

This chain connects TRBV21-1 to TRBJ1-2. TRBV21-1 is a pseudogene locus. The CDR3 has 15 amino acids. Here the CDR3 DNA reads TGTGCCAGCAGCAAAGGTATGGGGTTCGACTATGGCTACACCTTC. This sequence encodes CASSKGMGFDYGYTF.

J is TRBJ2-1 and V is TRBV15; D tentatively reads TRBD1 or TRBD2 (6 bases each). Germline CDR1 is LNHNV and CDR2 is YYDKDF (reference sequence). Trimming stripped 0 bases from V and 15 bases from J, with 12 bases between. This CDR3 comprises 12 residues. CDR3 in amino acids: CATSRDRGGGFF. In nucleotides, the CDR3 is TGTGCCACCAGCAGAGATAGAGGGGGAGGGTTCTTC.

The genes are TRBV19 and TRBJ2-1; D uncertain. The CDR3 is 15 amino acids. Trimming removed 4 bases at V and 2 bases at J, with 12 bases between. The germline CDR1 and CDR2 sequences are LNHDA and SQIVND (reference sequence). This chain's CDR3 is CASSTADAAYNEQFF. In DNA, the CDR3 is TGTGCCAGTAGTACGGCCGACGCAGCCTACAATGAGCAGTTCTTC. Complete variable domain (other parts from reference TRBV19 and TRBJ2-1): DGGITQSPKYLFRKEGQNVTLSCEQNLNHDAMYWYRQDPGQGLRLIYYSQIVNDFQKGDIAEGYSVSREKKESFPLTVTSAQKNPTAFYLCASSTADAAYNEQFFGPGTRLTVL.

The chain recombines TRBV6-1 with TRBJ2-3; TRBD2 matches 8 bases. Germline V lookup: CDR1 MNHNS, CDR2 SASEGT. The J segment lost 1 base and the V segment lost 3 bases, leaving 3 bases of the junction unmatched. This CDR3 is built from 15 residues. Written as DNA, the CDR3 is TGTGCCAGCAGTGAGCCGGGACTAGGCACAGATACGCAGTATTTT. This gives the protein CASSEPGLGTDTQYF.

The rearrangement links TRBV18 to TRBJ2-7; no reliable D call. Looked up from germline, CDR1 is KGHSH and CDR2 is LQKENI. Between the trimmed V and J ends, which lost 5 bases and 5 bases, there was a span of 7 bases. The CDR3 consists of 11 residues. The CDR3 spells CASSRRHEQYF. The CDR3 region has the DNA TGTGCCAGCTCAAGGCGCCACGAGCAGTACTTC.

The chain combines TRBV5-1 with TRBJ1-3; the match to TRBD1 covers 9 bases. With 0 bases clipped from V and 11 bases from J, the junction kept 9 bases outside the gene matches. Germline values: CDR1 SGHRS, CDR2 YFSETQ. The CDR3 runs to 15 residues. CDR3: CASSLAAGQGEAIYF. In nucleotides, the CDR3 is TGCGCCAGCAGCTTGGCGGCGGGACAGGGTGAAGCCATATATTTT.

CDR3 amino acids: CASSVGGRGGTDTQYF. CDR3 in DNA: TGTGCCAGCAGCGTAGGCGGCAGGGGTGGCACAGATACGCAGTATTTT. This chain connects TRBV9 to TRBJ2-3, with D possibly being TRBD1 (6 bases). The V gene's germline CDR1 is SGDLS and CDR2 YYNGEE. V lost 0 bases and J lost 1, with 12 bases in between. The CDR3 spans 16 residues.

A single count supports this clone. The chain joins TRBV5-4 to TRBJ2-5, with a possible D match to TRBD1 (6 bases). The V gene lost 0 bases and the J gene lost 2 bases, with 14 bases spanning the gap. This CDR3 is built from 16 residues. Germline V CDR1 and CDR2: SGHNT, YYREEE (reference sequence). The CDR3 sequence is CASSLGQRQVQETQYF. CDR3 in DNA: TGTGCCAGCAGCTTGGGACAAAGACAGGTTCAAGAGACCCAGTACTTC. Looking up the rest from reference TRBV5-4 and TRBJ2-5 gives the full variable domain: ETGVTQSPTHLIKTRGQQVTLRCSSQSGHNTVSWYQQALGQGPQFIFQYYREEENGRGNFPPRFSGLQFPNYSSELNVNALELDDSALYLCASSLGQRQVQETQYFGPGTRLLVL.

The chain combines TRBV4-3 with TRBJ2-1; D unclear. CDR1 is LGHNA, CDR2 YSLEER, per germline. The length of the CDR3 is 13 residues. V dropped 4 bases and J dropped 5 bases, with 9 bases sitting between them. CDR3 bases: TGCGCCAGCAGCCTCTACAGAGACAATGAGCAGTTCTTC. Protein product: CASSLYRDNEQFF.

The V call is TRBV28, the J call TRBJ1-5; D not resolved. The CDR3 covers 20 residues. V gave up 5 bases and J gave up 1 base, with 27 bases separating them. Germline loops: CDR1 MDHEN, CDR2 SYDVKM. CDR3 coding DNA: TGTGCCAGCAGTCGCCATAAACCGGCGATGAGTAAGGGAAGCAATCAGCCCCAGCATTTT. Encoded protein: CASSRHKPAMSKGSNQPQHF.

The chain uses TRBV5-8 and TRBJ1-1; D gene ambiguous. The V gene lost 0 bases and the J gene lost 5 bases, with 11 bases spanning the gap. Per germline, CDR1 SGHTS and CDR2 YDEGEE. This CDR3 region has 14 residues. CDR3 amino acids: CASSLAGRGTEAFF. The CDR3 region has the DNA TGTGCCAGCAGCTTGGCGGGCCGGGGTACTGAAGCTTTCTTT.